This TCR beta chain comes out of a study of OX40 agonist ivuxolimab in advanced cancers. Trimming left V 3 bases short and J 4 bases short, with 12 bases between. From germline, CDR1 is SGHDN and CDR2 FVKESK. This CDR3 is built from 14 residues. At baseline, cycle 4 day 1, and cycle 7 day 1, blood was sampled. Produced via immunoSEQ multiplex PCR; TCRdb's table is partial and in-frame only. Of over 80,000 clones listed, 70% to 90% are singletons. Material: CD4+ or CD8+ T cells sorted from blood, obtained in a trial of the OX40 agonist ivuxolimab. The sequence was collected from an adult with an advanced solid tumor such as melanoma, head and neck, liver or kidney cancer. This chain joins TRBV14 and TRBJ1-2; D might be TRBD1 (6 bases). CDR3 bases: TGTGCCAGCAGCCAGTTACAGGGCCTCTATGGCTACACCTTC. It codes for CASSQLQGLYGYTF.